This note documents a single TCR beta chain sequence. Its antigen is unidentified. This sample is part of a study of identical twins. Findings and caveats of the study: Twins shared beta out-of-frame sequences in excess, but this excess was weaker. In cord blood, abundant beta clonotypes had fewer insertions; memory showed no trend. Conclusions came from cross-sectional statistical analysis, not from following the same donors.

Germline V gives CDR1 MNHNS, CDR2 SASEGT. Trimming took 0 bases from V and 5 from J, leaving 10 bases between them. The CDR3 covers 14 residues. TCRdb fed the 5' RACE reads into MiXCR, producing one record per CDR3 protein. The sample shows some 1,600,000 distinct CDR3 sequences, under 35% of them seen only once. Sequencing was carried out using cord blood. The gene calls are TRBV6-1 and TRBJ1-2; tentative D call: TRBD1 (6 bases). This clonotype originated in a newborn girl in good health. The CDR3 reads CASSEARQVYGYTF. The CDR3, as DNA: TGTGCCAGCAGTGAAGCGAGACAGGTTTATGGCTACACCTTC.